Shown below are 27 T cell receptor beta chains from a single sample sequenced in a study of beta chain features in type 1 diabetes. The investigators reverse transcribed all of the isolated RNA, so they sequenced expressed TCRB transcripts. The repertoire was sequenced with immunoSEQ multiplex PCR; TCRdb's copy has only in-frame clones and lacks some. The sample holds 120,000 to 150,000 clones, about 7.1% seen once. Source material: central memory CD4+ T cells from blood. The receptor source for this set is a woman in her twenties or thirties in good health.

The sample holds a few counts of this clone. The rearrangement links TRBV7-6 to TRBJ1-3; 10 positions agree with TRBD1. Germline CDR1 reads SGHVS; CDR2 reads FNYEAQ. V was clipped by 5 bases and J by 2 bases; unmatched bases: 3. This CDR3 has 15 residues. CDR3 sequence (DNA): TGTGCCAGCAGCCATGACAGGGGGCCTGGAAACACCATATATTTT. Its protein product is CASSHDRGPGNTIYF. Filled out from reference TRBV7-6 and TRBJ1-3, the complete variable domain reads GAGVSQSPRYKVTKRGQDVALRCDPISGHVSLYWYRQALGQGPEFLTYFNYEAQQDKSGLPNDRFSAERPEGSISTLTIQRTEQRDSAMYRCASSHDRGPGNTIYFGEGSWLTVV.

The chain has TRBV20-1 and TRBJ1-1; D remains unclear. Trimming cost V 6 bases and J 2 bases, with 7 bases left between them. Looked up from germline, CDR1 is DFQATT and CDR2 is SNEGSKA (reference sequence). CDR3 length: 11 amino acids. The CDR3, as DNA: TGCAGTGCCCGCGAAAACACTGAAGCTTTCTTT. This translates into CSARENTEAFF.

This clone was counted between two and nine times. The chain has TRBV19 and TRBJ2-3; the D gene is possibly TRBD1 (6 bases). The V end lost 3 bases, the J end lost 0 bases, and 13 bases lay between the germline ends. The CDR3 covers 16 residues. The V gene's germline CDR1 is LNHDA and CDR2 SQIVND (reference sequence). CDR3 loop: CASSIWGPDSTDTQYF. The CDR3 DNA is TGTGCCAGTAGTATTTGGGGGCCCGATAGCACAGATACGCAGTATTTT.

The chain has TRBV19 and TRBJ2-2, with TRBD1 matching over 9 bases. CDR1 and CDR2 from the germline V gene are LNHDA and SQIVND (reference sequence). Trimming cost V 10 bases and J 4 bases; bases outside gene matches: 10. The CDR3 covers 15 residues. The CDR3 coding sequence is TGTGCCACCCGGGACAGGGTAATTTCCACCGGGGAGCTGTTTTTT. Its protein is CATRDRVISTGELFF.

This clone was detected a few times. The chain is built from TRBV28 and TRBJ2-7; TRBD1 matches at 8 bases. Trimming at V came to 3 bases and at J to 3 bases, leaving 4 bases not matched to a gene. The CDR3 is 14 residues long. CDR1 is MDHEN, CDR2 SYDVKM, per germline. The CDR3 DNA follows: TGTGCCAGCAGTTTTTTGGACAGGGTCTACGAGCAGTACTTC. Protein product: CASSFLDRVYEQYF.

This clone was seen a handful of times. The chain has TRBV7-2 and TRBJ2-1; 8 positions agree with TRBD2. Germline trimming cut 3 bases from V and 5 bases from J; bases unmatched to any gene: 9. The CDR3 covers 16 residues. CDR1 is SGHTA, CDR2 FQGNSA, per germline. In nucleotides, the CDR3 is TGTGCCAGCAGCTTGCCGGGAGGGCCTGGGGACAATGAGCAGTTCTTC. Its translation: CASSLPGGPGDNEQFF.

The J gene is TRBJ1-5, the V gene TRBV6-6, with 9 bases that match TRBD1. Germline loops: CDR1 MNHNY, CDR2 SVGAGI (reference sequence). The ends lost 6 bases at V and 7 bases at J; junction bases unmatched: 4. The length of the CDR3 is 13 residues. Here the CDR3 reads CASRTGGLQPQHF. CDR3 bases: TGTGCCAGCAGGACAGGGGGGTTACAGCCCCAGCATTTT.

This clone was detected ten times or more. V and J are TRBV11-2 and TRBJ2-1; D is ambiguous. Looked up from germline, CDR1 is SGHAT and CDR2 is FQNNGV. V lost 0 bases and J 5 bases, leaving 5 bases between the germline ends. The CDR3 length is 13 residues. The CDR3 sequence is CASSLDLNNEQFF. CDR3 in DNA: TGTGCCAGCAGCTTAGACCTAAACAATGAGCAGTTCTTC.

The chain recombines TRBV7-2 with TRBJ2-3; no clear D gene. The CDR3 runs to 15 residues. V was trimmed by 4 bases and J by 1 base, leaving 12 bases between them. Germline CDR1 and CDR2: SGHTA and FQGNSA. Here the CDR3 reads CASSSVASGTDTQYF. For the CDR3, the DNA is TGTGCCAGCAGCTCAGTTGCCTCTGGCACAGATACGCAGTATTTT.

The chain carries TRBV4-2 and TRBJ2-1; 8 bases are a match to TRBD2. J was trimmed by 0 bases and V by 3 bases; bases with no gene match: 7. Looked up from germline, CDR1 is LGHNA and CDR2 is YNFKEQ. The CDR3 is made up of 17 amino acids. CDR3 sequence reads: CASSQDLAGLSYNEQFF. DNA of the CDR3: TGTGCCAGCAGCCAGGACCTAGCGGGCCTCTCCTACAATGAGCAGTTCTTC.

This clone was seen more than once but under ten times. The chain has TRBV7-2 and TRBJ2-1; TRBD1 aligns across 10 bases. Germline V gene data show CDR1 as SGHTA and CDR2 as FQGNSA. Unmatched junction bases numbered 9, after V lost 5 bases and J lost 5 bases. The CDR3 is 16 amino acids. CDR3 sequence (DNA): TGTGCCAGCAGCAGTTGGGGACAGGGGTACAACAATGAGCAGTTCTTC. Amino acids: CASSSWGQGYNNEQFF. Filled out from reference TRBV7-2 and TRBJ2-1, the complete variable domain reads GAGVSQSPSNKVTEKGKDVELRCDPISGHTALYWYRQSLGQGLEFLIYFQGNSAPDKSGLPSDRFSAERTGGSVSTLTIQRTQQEDSAVYLCASSSWGQGYNNEQFFGPGTRLTVL.

The chain combines TRBV28 with TRBJ1-1; the match to TRBD1 covers 7 bases. The V and J ends lost 1 base and 7 bases, in that order; junction bases with no gene match: 9. There are 15 residues in the CDR3. Germline V CDR1 and CDR2: MDHEN, SYDVKM. The CDR3 sequence: CASSLSAQGRLEAFF. CDR3 DNA sequence: TGTGCCAGCAGTTTATCCGCACAGGGGCGACTTGAAGCTTTCTTT.

The sample holds many counts of this clone. V is TRBV7-2 and J is TRBJ2-1, with TRBD1 as a possible D gene (5 bases). CDR3 length: 15 amino acids. Germline loops: CDR1 SGHTA, CDR2 FQGNSA. Trimming left V 3 bases short and J 6 bases short, with 15 bases between. In DNA form, the CDR3 reads TGTGCCAGCAGCTTGCAGGGAATCACGAGCAATGAGCAGTTCTTC. Amino acids: CASSLQGITSNEQFF.

This clone was counted at least ten times. V usage is TRBV4-3 and J usage is TRBJ1-2; the D gene is possibly TRBD1 (5 bases). The V gene lost 1 base and the J gene lost 5 bases, with 17 bases spanning the gap. Germline V CDR1 and CDR2: LGHNA, YSLEER. The CDR3 runs 16 residues. As DNA, the CDR3 is TGCGCCAGCAGCCAAGGGGGGGGAACACTGGGGTATGGCTACACCTTC. This encodes CASSQGGGTLGYGYTF.

This rearrangement joins TRBV7-2 to TRBJ2-3; D gene uncertain. V lost 1 base, J lost 3 bases, and 8 bases lay in between. Germline lookup yields CDR1 SGHTA and CDR2 FQGNSA. The CDR3 runs to 14 residues. CDR3: CASSLGSWTDTQYF. The CDR3 nucleotides are TGTGCCAGCAGCTTAGGGAGCTGGACAGATACGCAGTATTTT.

This clone was counted many times. This sample also contains other DNA sequences that code for the same CDR3. CDR3 in amino acids: CALGTSGNEQFF. As DNA, the CDR3 is TGTGCCCTCGGGACTAGCGGGAATGAGCAGTTCTTC. The chain uses TRBV10-3 and TRBJ2-1; 12 positions match TRBD2. The CDR3 runs to 12 residues. Germline V CDR1 and CDR2: ENHRY, SYGVKD. Trimming at V came to 11 bases and at J to 7 bases, leaving 3 bases not matched to a gene.

J is TRBJ2-5 and V is TRBV28, with TRBD2 identical over 12 bases. Trimming took 5 bases from V and 4 from J; bases not matched to a gene: 11. This CDR3 has 17 residues. Looked up from germline, CDR1 is MDHEN and CDR2 is SYDVKM. CDR3 bases: TGTGCCAGCAGTGTCGGACTAGCGGGAAGCCCTAGAGAGACCCAGTACTTC. This translates into CASSVGLAGSPRETQYF.

This sequence joins TRBV6-5 and TRBJ2-7; D ambiguous. V lost 4 bases to trimming and J lost 2 bases, with 6 bases between them. This CDR3 is 12 amino acids long. CDR1 and CDR2 (germline): MNHEY, SVGAGI. The DNA of the CDR3 is TGTGCCAGCAGTTCCACTACCTACGAGCAGTACTTC. Amino acids: CASSSTTYEQYF.

This clone was seen only a few times. This rearrangement joins TRBV7-9 to TRBJ2-7; 9 positions agree with TRBD2. The germline gives CDR1 SEHNR, CDR2 FQNEAQ (reference sequence). The CDR3 totals 16 residues. The junction had 9 bases not matched to a gene; V was cut back by 5 bases and J by 1 base. In DNA, the CDR3 is TGTGCCAGCAGCGCGCTGACTAGCGGAGTGTCCTACGAGCAGTACTTC. This encodes CASSALTSGVSYEQYF.

The rearrangement links TRBV9 to TRBJ1-6; TRBD1 is a possible D gene (6 bases). There are 14 residues in the CDR3. The germline V and J ends were trimmed by 0 bases and 7 bases, with 8 bases remaining between them. Germline V CDR1 and CDR2: SGDLS, YYNGEE. CDR3 DNA sequence: TGTGCCAGCAGCGTAGAACAGGGAAATTCACCCCTCCACTTT. Translating it yields CASSVEQGNSPLHF.

There are a few counts of this clone. V is TRBV7-3 and J is TRBJ2-1, with D tentatively TRBD1 (6 bases). The CDR3 runs to 15 residues. Germline-derived CDR1 and CDR2 are SGHTA and FQGTGA. Trimming cost V 2 bases and J 3 bases, with 11 bases left between them. This chain's CDR3 is CASSLGRTDYNEQFF. Written as DNA, the CDR3 is TGTGCCAGCAGCTTAGGTAGGACAGACTACAATGAGCAGTTCTTC.

This chain joins TRBV28 and TRBJ2-1; 9 bases map to TRBD2. The trim removed 5 bases at V and 7 bases at J, leaving 15 bases unmatched. CDR3 length equals 17 residues. Germline assignment: CDR1 MDHEN and CDR2 SYDVKM. The CDR3: CASSPSHPSGKGNEQFF. The CDR3 nucleotides read TGTGCCAGCAGTCCAAGCCACCCTAGCGGGAAGGGGAATGAGCAGTTCTTC.

The rearrangement joins TRBV7-2 to TRBJ1-5; 7 nucleotides match TRBD1. Germline values: CDR1 SGHTA, CDR2 FQGNSA. The CDR3 is 14 amino acids. Losses at the gene ends were 5 bases for V and 5 bases for J; bases not matched to a gene: 6. The CDR3 region is CASSPRQGDQPQHF. CDR3 coding DNA: TGTGCCAGCAGCCCAAGACAGGGAGATCAGCCCCAGCATTTT.

This sequence joins TRBV2 and TRBJ2-1; D is uncertain. V gave up 6 bases and J gave up 0 bases, with 6 bases separating them. The CDR3 sequence is 13 residues long. In germline, CDR1 is SNHLY, CDR2 FYNNEI. The CDR3 here is CASSPSSYNEQFF. In nucleotides, the CDR3 is TGTGCCAGCAGCCCCAGCTCCTACAATGAGCAGTTCTTC.

This clone was detected ten times or more. J is TRBJ1-1 and V is TRBV18; D might be TRBD1 (5 bases). Germline CDR1 KGHSH, CDR2 LQKENI. The CDR3 runs to 15 residues. V gave up 3 bases and J gave up 4 bases, with 15 bases separating them. The CDR3 protein is CASSPPGVRGTEAFF. The CDR3 DNA reads as TGTGCCAGCTCACCGCCGGGGGTGCGCGGCACTGAAGCTTTCTTT.

With regard to this clone: One end of the junction fails to match germline, which may point to a read error. The rearrangement uses TRBV7-7 and TRBJ2-2; no definite D call. The CDR3 sequence is 13 residues long. Looked up from germline, CDR1 is SSHAT and CDR2 is FNYEAQ (reference sequence). The CDR3 here is CASSLRWTGELFF. The DNA for the CDR3 is TGTGCTAGCAGCCTCCGGTGGACCGGGGAGCTGTTTTTT.

J is TRBJ1-1 and V is TRBV6-5; 7 bases fit TRBD1. The CDR3 consists of 12 residues. Germline assignment: CDR1 MNHEY and CDR2 SVGAGI. The J segment lost 9 bases and the V segment lost 6 bases, leaving 7 bases of the junction unmatched. CDR3 sequence: CASSHRDSQAFF. The CDR3 DNA reads TGTGCCAGCAGCCACCGGGACAGCCAAGCTTTCTTT.